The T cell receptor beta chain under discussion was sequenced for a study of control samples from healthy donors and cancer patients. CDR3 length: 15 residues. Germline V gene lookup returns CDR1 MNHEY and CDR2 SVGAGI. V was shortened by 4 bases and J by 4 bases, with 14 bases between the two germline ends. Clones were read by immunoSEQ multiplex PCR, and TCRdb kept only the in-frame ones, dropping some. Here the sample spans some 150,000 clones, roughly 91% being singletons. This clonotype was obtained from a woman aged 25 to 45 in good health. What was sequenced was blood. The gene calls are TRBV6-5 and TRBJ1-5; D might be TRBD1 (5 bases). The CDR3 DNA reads TGTGCCAGCAGTTCGGGGGAACCGGGGAATCAGCCCCAGCATTTT. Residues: CASSSGEPGNQPQHF.